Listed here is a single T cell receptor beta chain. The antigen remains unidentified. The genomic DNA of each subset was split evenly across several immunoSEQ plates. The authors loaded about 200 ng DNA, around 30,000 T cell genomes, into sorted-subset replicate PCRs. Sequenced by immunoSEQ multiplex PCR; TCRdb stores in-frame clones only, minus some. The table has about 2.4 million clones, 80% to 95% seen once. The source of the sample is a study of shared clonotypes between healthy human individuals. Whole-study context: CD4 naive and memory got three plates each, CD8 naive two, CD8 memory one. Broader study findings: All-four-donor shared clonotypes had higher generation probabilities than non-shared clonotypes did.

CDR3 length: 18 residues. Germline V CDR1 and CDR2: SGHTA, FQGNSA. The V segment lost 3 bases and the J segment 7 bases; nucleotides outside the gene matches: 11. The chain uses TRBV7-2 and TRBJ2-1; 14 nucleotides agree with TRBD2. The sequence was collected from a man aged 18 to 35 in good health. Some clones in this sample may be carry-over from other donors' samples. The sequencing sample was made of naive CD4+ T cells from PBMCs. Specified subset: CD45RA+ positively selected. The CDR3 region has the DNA TGTGCCAGCAGCTTGAGAGGCCTGGGGACTAGCGGGAGAAATGAGCAGTTCTTC. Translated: CASSLRGLGTSGRNEQFF.